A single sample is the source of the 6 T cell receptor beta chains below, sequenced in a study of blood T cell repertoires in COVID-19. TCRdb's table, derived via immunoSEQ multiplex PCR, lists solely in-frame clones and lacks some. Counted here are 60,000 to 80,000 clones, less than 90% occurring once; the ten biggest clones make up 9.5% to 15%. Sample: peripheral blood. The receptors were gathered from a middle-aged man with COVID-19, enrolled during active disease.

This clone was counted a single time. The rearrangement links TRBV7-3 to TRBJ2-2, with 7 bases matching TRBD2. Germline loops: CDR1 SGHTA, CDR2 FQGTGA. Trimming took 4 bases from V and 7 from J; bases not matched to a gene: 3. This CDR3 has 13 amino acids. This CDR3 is CASSSGLGGELFF. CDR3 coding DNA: TGTGCCAGCAGCTCAGGACTAGGCGGGGAGCTGTTTTTT.

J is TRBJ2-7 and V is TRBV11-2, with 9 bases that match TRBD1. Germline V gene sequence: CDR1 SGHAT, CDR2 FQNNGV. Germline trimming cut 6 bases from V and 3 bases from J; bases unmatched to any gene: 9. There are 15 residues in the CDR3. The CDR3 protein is CASSLPGTGIYEQYF. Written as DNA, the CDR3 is TGTGCCAGCAGTCTCCCCGGGACAGGGATCTACGAGCAGTACTTC.

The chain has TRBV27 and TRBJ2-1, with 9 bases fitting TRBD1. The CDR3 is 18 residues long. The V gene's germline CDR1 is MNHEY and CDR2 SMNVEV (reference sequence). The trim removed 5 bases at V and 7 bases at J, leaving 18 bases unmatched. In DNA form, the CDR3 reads TGTGCCAGCAGTCCTACTGGGTACCGGGACAGGGTAGGAAATGAGCAGTTCTTC. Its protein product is CASSPTGYRDRVGNEQFF.

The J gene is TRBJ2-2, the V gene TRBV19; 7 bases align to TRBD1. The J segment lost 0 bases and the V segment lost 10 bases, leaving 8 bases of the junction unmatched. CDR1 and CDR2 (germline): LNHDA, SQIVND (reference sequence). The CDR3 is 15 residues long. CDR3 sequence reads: CATGPTGTNTGELFF. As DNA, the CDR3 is TGTGCCACCGGTCCGACAGGGACGAACACCGGGGAGCTGTTTTTT.

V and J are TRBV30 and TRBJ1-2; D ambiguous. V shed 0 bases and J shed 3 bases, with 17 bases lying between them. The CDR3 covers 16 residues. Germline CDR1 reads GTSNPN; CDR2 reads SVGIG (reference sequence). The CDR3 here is CAWSVTGREEDYGYTF. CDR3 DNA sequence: TGTGCCTGGAGTGTAACCGGCCGCGAGGAGGACTATGGCTACACCTTC.

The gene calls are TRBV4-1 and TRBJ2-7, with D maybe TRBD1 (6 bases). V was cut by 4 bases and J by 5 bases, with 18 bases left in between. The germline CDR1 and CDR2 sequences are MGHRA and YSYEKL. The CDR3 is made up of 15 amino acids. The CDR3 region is CASSRGGQAPHEQYF. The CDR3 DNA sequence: TGCGCCAGCAGCCGAGGGGGTCAGGCTCCCCACGAGCAGTACTTC.